This entry lists 8 T cell receptor beta chains sequenced from one sample in a study of T cell clonotyping in hematopoietic cell transplantation. The time point denotes: recipient sample about 28 days before transplant, after cytoreduction. Libraries were prepared by immunoSEQ multiplex PCR; TCRdb keeps only in-frame clonotypes and omits some of them. This table holds about 19,000 clones, around 77% found once. Sequences were derived from peripheral blood mononuclear cells, sampled before stem cell transplant. These receptors all come from a man aged 60-69 years with acute myeloid leukemia. Some clones in this sample may be carry-over from other donors' samples.

The chain links TRBV5-6 to TRBJ2-4; TRBD2 might be the D (6 bases). V lost 3 bases, J lost 9 bases, and 16 bases lay in between. The germline gives CDR1 SGHDT, CDR2 YYEEEE. The CDR3 has 14 amino acids. CDR3 protein: CASSSDTGSGIQYF. The CDR3 DNA reads TGTGCCAGCAGCTCCGACACCGGGAGTGGCATTCAGTACTTC.

The chain combines TRBV6-1 with TRBJ2-3; D not certain. The V gene's germline CDR1 is MNHNS and CDR2 SASEGT. This CDR3 comprises 14 residues. V lost 6 bases and J 3 bases, leaving 13 bases between the germline ends. CDR3 in amino acids: CASRDIWATDTQYF. In DNA, the CDR3 is TGTGCCAGCAGGGATATCTGGGCGACAGATACGCAGTATTTT.

The V gene is TRBV5-1, the J gene TRBJ2-2; 10 nucleotides line up with TRBD2. Losses at the gene ends were 0 bases for V and 4 bases for J; bases not matched to a gene: 3. The CDR3 contains 16 residues. Germline CDR1 is SGHRS and CDR2 is YFSETQ. The CDR3 here is CASSLAASGGTGELFF. For the CDR3, the DNA is TGCGCCAGCAGCTTGGCGGCTAGCGGGGGCACCGGGGAGCTGTTTTTT.

The V gene is TRBV4-3, the J gene TRBJ2-6; unclear D gene. The V gene lost 0 bases and the J gene lost 0 bases, with 15 bases spanning the gap. The germline CDR1 and CDR2 sequences are LGHNA and YSLEER. The CDR3 is made up of 19 amino acids. The CDR3 DNA sequence: TGCGCCAGCAGCCAAGAAGCGCTCCGGGCAAACTCTGGGGCCAACGTCCTGACTTTC. Amino acids: CASSQEALRANSGANVLTF.

The genes are TRBV5-6 and TRBJ1-3; D gene uncertain. The CDR3 has 17 amino acids. Per germline, CDR1 SGHDT and CDR2 YYEEEE. The V end was cut by 2 bases, the J end by 1 base, with 16 bases between. The CDR3 coding sequence is TGTGCCAGCAGCTTCGTTTCACCCCCCGCTTCTGGAAACACCATATATTTT. It translates to CASSFVSPPASGNTIYF.

This clone was counted once. The CDR3 sequence: CASSPGTDEQFF. CDR3 coding DNA: TGTGCCAGCAGCCCAGGGACTGATGAGCAGTTCTTC. The chain is built from TRBV9 and TRBJ2-1; D possibly corresponds to TRBD2 (6 bases). Trimming pared 4 bases from V and 8 bases from J, leaving 10 bases between. CDR1 and CDR2 from the germline V gene are SGDLS and YYNGEE. This CDR3 region has 12 residues.

CDR3 nucleotides: TGTGCCAGCAGCTTGAGTCCGGGGCTCGGCGGGGAGCTGTTTTTT. It yields the protein CASSLSPGLGGELFF. The chain is built from TRBV5-4 and TRBJ2-2, with D perhaps being TRBD1 or TRBD2 (5 bases each). The germline gives CDR1 SGHNT, CDR2 YYREEE (reference sequence). This CDR3 is 15 amino acids long. Trimming removed 1 base from V and 7 bases from J, with 14 bases in between.

The gene calls are TRBV7-9 and TRBJ2-5, with D possibly TRBD2 on 7 matching bases. CDR1 SEHNR and CDR2 FQNEAQ come from the germline V gene (reference sequence). The CDR3 loop spans 18 amino acids. V gave up 4 bases and J gave up 2 bases, with 23 bases separating them. The CDR3 region is CASSSPGGSGGRQETQYF. The CDR3 DNA follows: TGTGCCAGCAGCTCACCGGGGGGCTCCGGGGGTCGGCAAGAGACCCAGTACTTC.